The clone carrying this T cell receptor (beta chain) was seen only a few times. Its antigen is as yet unknown. Regarding time point: persistent/refractory GD, antithyroid drugs over 5 years with positive TRAb. RNA isolated from PBMCs was used to make the TCR library. EDTA tubes held about 9.7 milliliters of peripheral blood from each patient. The entry originates in a study of regulatory T cells in long-lasting Graves disease. Regarding the study as a whole: Preferential use of TRBV28, TRBJ1-2 and TRBJ2-5 was seen in persistent disease.

Looked up from germline, CDR1 is MGHRA and CDR2 is YSYEKL. The CDR3 is 18 amino acids. V lost 2 bases and J lost 5; bases outside the gene matches: 14. Sequencing libraries for TCR beta were prepared with iRepertoire HTBI primers and Arm-PCR of CDR3 regions. TCRdb used MiXCR to reprocess the multiplex PCR reads, holding one entry per CDR3 protein. Of 310,000 or so distinct CDR3 sequences listed, about 20% are singletons. The chain carries TRBV4-1 and TRBJ2-5; 10 nucleotides align to TRBD2. This TCR was recovered from a female donor with Graves disease. The sequenced sample was peripheral blood mononuclear cells (PBMCs), obtained when the disease was refractory, from a patient treated with antithyroid drugs. CDR3 nucleotide sequence: TGCGCCAGCAGCCAAAGGATTGGAGCGGGGGGGCCAGGGGAGACCCAGTACTTC. As protein: CASSQRIGAGGPGETQYF.